This TCR beta chain emerged from a study of blood T cell repertoires in COVID-19. Looking at the study overall: Samples of COVID-19 (acute and convalescent) were obtained from the United States, Italy and Spain. T cells, B-cell-depleted T cells, or PBMCs provided the cDNA or gDNA that served as material.

Original processing methods: Counts of nucleated cells, estimated from reference gene primer amplification, were obtained. Sequencing was performed with immunoSEQ multiplex PCR; in TCRdb, only in-frame clones are kept and a portion is missing. V and J calls and clone size are given by that table; D and trimming were obtained from the DNA. The top ten clones hold under 60% of a sample with around 50,000 clones, 80% to 85% of them seen once. The CDR3 extends over 16 amino acids. Germline CDR1 SGHTA, CDR2 FQGNSA. V lost 5 bases and J lost 10, with 21 bases in between. This chain links TRBV7-2 with TRBJ1-6, with D possibly matching TRBD1 (5 bases). This TCR was sampled from a man aged 65 to 85 with acute or convalescent COVID-19. Sequencing was carried out using peripheral blood. CDR3 residues: CASSPTGGRRESPLHF. The CDR3 DNA reads TGTGCCAGCAGCCCGACCGGGGGACGCAGGGAGTCACCCCTCCACTTT.